This TCR beta chain was found in a study of blood T cell repertoires in COVID-19. The CDR3 is made up of 18 amino acids. Trimming shortened V by 1 base and J by 0 bases, and 16 bases separated the two germline ends. CDR1 and CDR2 from the germline V gene are SGHTA and FQGNSA. The protocol was immunoSEQ multiplex PCR, while the TCRdb copy is restricted to in-frame clones and leaves out a portion. This table holds a few hundred thousand clones, around 86% found once. This clonotype originated in a woman in her forties with acute COVID-19. The gene calls are TRBV7-2 and TRBJ1-5; no reliable D call. The sequenced material came from PBMCs or T cells enriched from blood (not recorded which). The CDR3 is CASSLGGGGSSSNQPQHF. CDR3 nucleotide sequence: TGTGCCAGCAGCTTAGGAGGAGGTGGGTCCAGTAGCAATCAGCCCCAGCATTTT. Drawing the rest from reference TRBV7-2 and TRBJ1-5, the complete variable domain is GAGVSQSPSNKVTEKGKDVELRCDPISGHTALYWYRQSLGQGLEFLIYFQGNSAPDKSGLPSDRFSAERTGGSVSTLTIQRTQQEDSAVYLCASSLGGGGSSSNQPQHFGDGTRLSIL.